Listed here are 10 T cell receptor beta chains from one sample, sequenced in a study of cytomegalovirus exposure and HLA in healthy donors. The PCR made use of 60 Vbeta and 13 Jbeta primers. TCRdb's table, derived via immunoSEQ multiplex PCR, lists solely in-frame clones and lacks some. In the table there are 160,000 or so clones, more than 60% of which are singletons. Material: PBMCs. Every receptor here comes from a woman aged 40 to 50 in good health and CMV-seropositive.

The J gene is TRBJ1-2, the V gene TRBV18; D gene unclear. Germline values: CDR1 KGHSH, CDR2 LQKENI. The CDR3 sequence is 15 residues long. V was clipped by 2 bases and J by 4 bases, with 14 bases between them. The CDR3 spells CASSPDPGPGYGYTF. DNA of the CDR3: TGTGCCAGCTCACCAGACCCTGGGCCAGGCTATGGCTACACCTTC.

V gene TRBV9 combines with J gene TRBJ2-5; 9 bases match TRBD2. The CDR3 is made up of 14 amino acids. The J segment lost 4 bases and the V segment lost 7 bases, leaving 8 bases of the junction unmatched. Germline values: CDR1 SGDLS, CDR2 YYNGEE. Here the CDR3 reads CASARGGLGETQYF. DNA of the CDR3: TGTGCCAGCGCGCGGGGGGGCCTCGGAGAGACCCAGTACTTC.

The V call is TRBV5-1, the J call TRBJ1-6, with D perhaps matching TRBD1 (5 bases). The CDR3 is made up of 16 amino acids. V was shortened by 0 bases and J by 4 bases, with 11 bases between the two germline ends. Per the germline V gene, CDR1 is SGHRS and CDR2 is YFSETQ. CDR3 coding DNA: TGCGCCAGCAGCTTGGTCGGGGACTTGTATAATTCACCCCTCCACTTT. This encodes CASSLVGDLYNSPLHF.

V usage is TRBV28 and J usage is TRBJ1-2; D possibly corresponds to TRBD1 (5 bases). V lost 5 bases to trimming and J lost 4 bases, with 17 bases between them. The V gene's germline CDR1 is MDHEN and CDR2 SYDVKM. This CDR3 contains 15 residues. CDR3 coding DNA: TGTGCCAGCAGTCTACCCCCAGGGCAGGGCTATGGCTACACCTTC. Its translation: CASSLPPGQGYGYTF.

This clone was detected only a few times. This chain joins TRBV18 and TRBJ1-2, with a tentative D call TRBD1 (5 bases). The length of the CDR3 is 17 residues. CDR1 and CDR2 (germline): KGHSH, LQKENI. V was clipped by 7 bases and J by 1 base, with 22 bases between them. The CDR3 loop reads CASFPNGHLTINYGYTF. As DNA, the CDR3 is TGTGCCAGCTTCCCGAACGGACACCTCACTATTAACTATGGCTACACCTTC.

This chain uses TRBV7-2 with TRBJ1-6, with 8 bases matching TRBD1. This CDR3 comprises 14 residues. Germline assignment: CDR1 SGHTA and CDR2 FQGNSA. The trim removed 3 bases at V and 9 bases at J, leaving 4 bases unmatched. CDR3 bases: TGTGCCAGCAGCTTGGGACAGGTCTCTTCACCCCTCCACTTT. It encodes CASSLGQVSSPLHF.

This sequence joins TRBV30 and TRBJ2-1; 7 bases map to TRBD2. This CDR3 region has 14 residues. From germline, CDR1 is GTSNPN and CDR2 SVGIG (reference sequence). Losses at the gene ends were 1 base for V and 9 bases for J; bases not matched to a gene: 9. This CDR3 is CAWSAHRTRSEQFF. DNA of the CDR3: TGTGCCTGGAGTGCTCATCGGACTAGGAGTGAGCAGTTCTTC.

The genes are TRBV30 and TRBJ1-2, with TRBD1 matching 7 bases. Germline V gives CDR1 GTSNPN, CDR2 SVGIG (reference sequence). The ends lost 3 bases at V and 0 bases at J; junction bases unmatched: 7. The CDR3 extends over 15 amino acids. CDR3 sequence (DNA): TGTGCCTGGAGACCCCGACAGGGAGCTAACTATGGCTACACCTTC. It is translated as CAWRPRQGANYGYTF.

This clone was seen a single time. The V call is TRBV30, the J call TRBJ1-3; no definite D call. CDR3 length equals 11 residues. Trimming removed 4 bases from V and 4 bases from J, with 5 bases in between. Germline CDR1 and CDR2: GTSNPN and SVGIG (reference sequence). This chain's CDR3 is CAWTPGNTIYF. The CDR3 DNA follows: TGTGCCTGGACCCCGGGAAACACCATATATTTT.

This clone was recorded once. The V gene is TRBV7-8, the J gene TRBJ2-2; TRBD1 matches 9 bases. This CDR3 has 16 residues. Trimming cost V 3 bases and J 5 bases; bases outside gene matches: 7. Germline CDR1 is SGHVS and CDR2 is FQNEAQ. CDR3 sequence: CASSLRDRVFTGELFF. The CDR3 nucleotides read TGTGCCAGCAGCTTGAGGGACAGGGTTTTTACCGGGGAGCTGTTTTTT.